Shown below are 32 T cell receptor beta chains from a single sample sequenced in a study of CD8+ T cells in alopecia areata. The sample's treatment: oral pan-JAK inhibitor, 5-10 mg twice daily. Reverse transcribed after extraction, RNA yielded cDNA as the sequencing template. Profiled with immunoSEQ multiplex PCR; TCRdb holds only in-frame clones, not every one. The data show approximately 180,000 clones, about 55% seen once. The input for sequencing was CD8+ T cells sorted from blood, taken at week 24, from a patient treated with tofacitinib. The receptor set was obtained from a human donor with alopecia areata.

The CDR3 reads CATSKTVADTQYF. In DNA form, the CDR3 reads TGTGCCACCAGCAAGACAGTAGCAGATACGCAGTATTTT. J is TRBJ2-3 and V is TRBV15; tentatively, D is TRBD1 (5 bases). V lost 4 bases and J 4 bases, leaving 9 bases between the germline ends. Germline V gives CDR1 LNHNV, CDR2 YYDKDF (reference sequence). The CDR3 covers 13 residues.

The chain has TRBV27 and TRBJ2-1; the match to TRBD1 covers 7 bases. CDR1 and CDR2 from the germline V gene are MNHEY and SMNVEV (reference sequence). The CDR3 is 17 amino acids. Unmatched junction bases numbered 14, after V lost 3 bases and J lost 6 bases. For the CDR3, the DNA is TGTGCCAGCAGTTTGTCCCGACAGGGCAGACATATCAATGAGCAGTTCTTC. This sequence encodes CASSLSRQGRHINEQFF.

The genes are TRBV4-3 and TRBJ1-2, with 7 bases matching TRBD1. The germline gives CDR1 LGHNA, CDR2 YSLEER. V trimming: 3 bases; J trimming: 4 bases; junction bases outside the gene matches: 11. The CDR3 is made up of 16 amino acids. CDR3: CASSQARDRLVYGYTF. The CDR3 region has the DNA TGCGCCAGCAGCCAGGCCCGGGACAGACTGGTCTATGGCTACACCTTC.

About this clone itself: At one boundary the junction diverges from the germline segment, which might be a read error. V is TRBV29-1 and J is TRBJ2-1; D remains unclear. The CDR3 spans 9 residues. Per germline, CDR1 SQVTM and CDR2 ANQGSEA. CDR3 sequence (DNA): TGCAGCGTTGCAAATGGGCAGTTCTTC. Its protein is CSVANGQFF.

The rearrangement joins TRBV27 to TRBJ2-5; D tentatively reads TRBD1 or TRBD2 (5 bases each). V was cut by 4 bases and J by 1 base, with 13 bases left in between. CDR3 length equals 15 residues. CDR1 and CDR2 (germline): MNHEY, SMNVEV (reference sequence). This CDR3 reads CASSSGPASQETQYF. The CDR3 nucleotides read TGTGCCAGCAGTTCGGGACCTGCCTCCCAAGAGACCCAGTACTTC.

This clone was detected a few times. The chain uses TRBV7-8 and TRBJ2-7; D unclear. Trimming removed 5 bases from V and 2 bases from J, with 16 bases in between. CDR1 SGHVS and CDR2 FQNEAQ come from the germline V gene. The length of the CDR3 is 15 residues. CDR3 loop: CASSVGLAATYEQYF. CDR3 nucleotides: TGTGCCAGCAGCGTGGGTCTCGCGGCCACCTACGAGCAGTACTTC.

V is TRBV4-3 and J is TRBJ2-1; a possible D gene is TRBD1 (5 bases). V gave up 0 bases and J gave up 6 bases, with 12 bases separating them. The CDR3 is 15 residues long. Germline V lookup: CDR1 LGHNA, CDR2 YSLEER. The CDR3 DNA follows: TGCGCCAGCAGCCAAGATTCGAGCAGGGTCAATGAGCAGTTCTTC. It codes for CASSQDSSRVNEQFF.

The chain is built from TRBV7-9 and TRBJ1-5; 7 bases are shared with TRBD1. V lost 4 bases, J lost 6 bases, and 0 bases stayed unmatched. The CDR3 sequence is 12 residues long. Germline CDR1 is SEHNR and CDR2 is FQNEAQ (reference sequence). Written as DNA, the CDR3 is TGTGCCAGCAGCTCAGGGGGTCAGCCCCAGCATTTT. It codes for CASSSGGQPQHF.

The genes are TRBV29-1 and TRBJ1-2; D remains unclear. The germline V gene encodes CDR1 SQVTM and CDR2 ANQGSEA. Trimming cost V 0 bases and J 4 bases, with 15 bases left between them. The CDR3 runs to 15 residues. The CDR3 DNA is TGCAGCGTTGAAGATATTGGCGAGGACTTCTATGGCTACACCTTC. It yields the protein CSVEDIGEDFYGYTF.

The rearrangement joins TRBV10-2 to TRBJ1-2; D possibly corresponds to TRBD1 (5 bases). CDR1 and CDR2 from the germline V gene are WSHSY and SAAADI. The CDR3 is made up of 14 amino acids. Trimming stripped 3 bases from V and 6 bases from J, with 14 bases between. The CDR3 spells CASSEGSRADGYTF. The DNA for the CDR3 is TGCGCCAGCAGTGAAGGTTCCAGGGCGGATGGCTACACCTTC.

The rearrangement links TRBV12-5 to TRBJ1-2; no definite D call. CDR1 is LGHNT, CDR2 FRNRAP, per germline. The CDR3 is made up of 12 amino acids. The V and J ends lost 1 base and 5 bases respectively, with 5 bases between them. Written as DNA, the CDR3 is TGTGCTAGTGGTTTGGCTGGATATGGCTACACCTTC. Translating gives CASGLAGYGYTF.

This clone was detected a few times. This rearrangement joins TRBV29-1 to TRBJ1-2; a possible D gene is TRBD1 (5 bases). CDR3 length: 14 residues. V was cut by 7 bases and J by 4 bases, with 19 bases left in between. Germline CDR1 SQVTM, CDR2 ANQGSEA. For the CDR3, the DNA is TGCAGCGCTGCGGGGGAGGGTGCCAGCTATGGCTACACCTTC. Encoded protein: CSAAGEGASYGYTF.

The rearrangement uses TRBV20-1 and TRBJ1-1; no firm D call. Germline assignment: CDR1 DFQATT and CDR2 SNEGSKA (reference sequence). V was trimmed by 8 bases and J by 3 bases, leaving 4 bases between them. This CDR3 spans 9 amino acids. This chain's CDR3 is CSPHTEAFF. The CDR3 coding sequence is TGCAGTCCGCACACTGAAGCTTTCTTT.

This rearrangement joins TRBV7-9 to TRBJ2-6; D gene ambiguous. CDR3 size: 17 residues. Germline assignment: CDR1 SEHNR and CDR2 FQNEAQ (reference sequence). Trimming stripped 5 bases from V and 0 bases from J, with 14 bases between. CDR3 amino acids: CASSDPKNNSGANVLTF. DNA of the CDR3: TGTGCCAGCAGCGATCCTAAAAATAACTCTGGGGCCAACGTCCTGACTTTC.

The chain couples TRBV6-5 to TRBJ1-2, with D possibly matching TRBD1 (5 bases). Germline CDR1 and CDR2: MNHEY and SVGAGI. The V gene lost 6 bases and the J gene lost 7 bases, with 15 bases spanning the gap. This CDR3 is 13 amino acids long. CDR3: CASSLTQQGGYTF. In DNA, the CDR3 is TGTGCCAGCAGCCTTACCCAGCAGGGTGGCTACACCTTC.

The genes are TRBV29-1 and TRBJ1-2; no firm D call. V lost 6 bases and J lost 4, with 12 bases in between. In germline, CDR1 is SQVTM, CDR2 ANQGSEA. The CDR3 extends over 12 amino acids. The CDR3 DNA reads TGCAGCGTGTCAGAGATCCTCTATGGCTACACCTTC. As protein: CSVSEILYGYTF. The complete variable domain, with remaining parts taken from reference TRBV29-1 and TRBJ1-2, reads SAVISQKPSRDICQRGTSLTIQCQVDSQVTMMFWYRQQPGQSLTLIATANQGSEATYESGFVIDKFPISRPNLTFSTLTVSNMSPEDSSIYLCSVSEILYGYTFGSGTRLTVV.

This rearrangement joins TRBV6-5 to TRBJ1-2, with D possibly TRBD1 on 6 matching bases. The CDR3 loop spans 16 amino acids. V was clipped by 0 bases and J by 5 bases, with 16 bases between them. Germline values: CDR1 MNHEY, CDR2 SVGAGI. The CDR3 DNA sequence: TGTGCCAGCAGTTACTCATCAGGGGAGGTACCTTATGGCTACACCTTC. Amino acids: CASSYSSGEVPYGYTF.

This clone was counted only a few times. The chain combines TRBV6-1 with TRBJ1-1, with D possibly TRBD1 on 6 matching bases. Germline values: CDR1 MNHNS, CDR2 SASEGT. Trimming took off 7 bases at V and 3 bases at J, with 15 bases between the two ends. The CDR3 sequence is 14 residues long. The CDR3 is CASKQGLGYTEAFF. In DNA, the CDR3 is TGTGCCAGCAAGCAGGGGCTCGGGTACACTGAAGCTTTCTTT.

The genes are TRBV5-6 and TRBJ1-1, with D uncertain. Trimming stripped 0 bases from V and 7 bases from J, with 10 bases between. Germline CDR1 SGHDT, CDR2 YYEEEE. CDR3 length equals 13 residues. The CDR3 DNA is TGTGCCAGCAGCTTGGGAGTTGGGATTGAAGCTTTCTTT. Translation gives CASSLGVGIEAFF.

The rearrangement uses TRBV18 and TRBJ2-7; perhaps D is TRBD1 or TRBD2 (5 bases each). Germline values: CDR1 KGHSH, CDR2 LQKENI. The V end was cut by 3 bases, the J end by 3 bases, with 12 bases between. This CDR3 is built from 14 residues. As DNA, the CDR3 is TGTGCCAGCTCACCCCCCGGGGACGTCTACGAGCAGTACTTC. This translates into CASSPPGDVYEQYF.

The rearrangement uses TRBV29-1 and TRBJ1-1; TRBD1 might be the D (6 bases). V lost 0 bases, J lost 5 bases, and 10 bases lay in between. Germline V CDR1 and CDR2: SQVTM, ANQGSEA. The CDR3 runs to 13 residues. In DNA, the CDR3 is TGCAGCGTTGAAGACGGGGGGCGGACTGAAGCTTTCTTT. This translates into CSVEDGGRTEAFF.

CDR3 residues: CAWSIDYGYTF. The CDR3 DNA reads as TGTGCCTGGAGTATAGATTATGGCTACACCTTC. The chain recombines TRBV30 with TRBJ1-2, with D unclear. This CDR3 is built from 11 residues. V lost 2 bases, J lost 5 bases, and 6 bases lay in between. Germline-derived CDR1 and CDR2 are GTSNPN and SVGIG (reference sequence).

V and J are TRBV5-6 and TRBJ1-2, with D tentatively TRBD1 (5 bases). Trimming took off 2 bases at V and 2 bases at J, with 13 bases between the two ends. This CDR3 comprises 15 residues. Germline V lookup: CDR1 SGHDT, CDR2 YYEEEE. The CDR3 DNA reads TGTGCCAGCAGCTTCGGCGGGGCGGTAAACTATGGCTACACCTTC. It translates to CASSFGGAVNYGYTF.

CDR3 nucleotide sequence: TGTGCCAGTAGTATAATGGCAGGGGGGAATCAGCCCCAGCATTTT. Its translation: CASSIMAGGNQPQHF. The V call is TRBV19, the J call TRBJ1-5, with 7 bases fitting TRBD1. The CDR3 extends over 15 amino acids. Germline V gene sequence: CDR1 LNHDA, CDR2 SQIVND (reference sequence). V shed 2 bases, J shed 4 bases, and the junction held 5 bases outside the gene matches.

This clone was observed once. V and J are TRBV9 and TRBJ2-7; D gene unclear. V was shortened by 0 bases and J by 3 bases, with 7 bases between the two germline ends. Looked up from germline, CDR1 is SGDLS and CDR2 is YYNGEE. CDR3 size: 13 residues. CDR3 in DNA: TGTGCCAGCAGCGTAGGACTGAACTACGAGCAGTACTTC. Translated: CASSVGLNYEQYF.

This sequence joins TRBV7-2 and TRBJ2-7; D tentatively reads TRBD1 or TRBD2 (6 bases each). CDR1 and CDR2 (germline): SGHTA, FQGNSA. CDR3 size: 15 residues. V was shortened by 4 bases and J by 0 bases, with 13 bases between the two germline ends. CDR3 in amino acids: CASSYMGGHSYEQYF. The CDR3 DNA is TGTGCCAGCAGCTACATGGGGGGCCACTCCTACGAGCAGTACTTC.

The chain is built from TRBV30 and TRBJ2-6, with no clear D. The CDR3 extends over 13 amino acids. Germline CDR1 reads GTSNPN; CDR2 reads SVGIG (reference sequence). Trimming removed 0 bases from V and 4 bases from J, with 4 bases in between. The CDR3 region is CAWSVSGANVLTF. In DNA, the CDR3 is TGTGCCTGGAGTGTGTCAGGGGCCAACGTCCTGACTTTC.

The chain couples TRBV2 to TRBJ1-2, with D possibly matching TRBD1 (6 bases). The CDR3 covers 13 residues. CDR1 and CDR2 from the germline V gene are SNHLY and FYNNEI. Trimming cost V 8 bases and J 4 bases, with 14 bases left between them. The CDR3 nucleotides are TGTGCCAGCTTCGCAGGGGAAGGCTATGGCTACACCTTC. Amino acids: CASFAGEGYGYTF.

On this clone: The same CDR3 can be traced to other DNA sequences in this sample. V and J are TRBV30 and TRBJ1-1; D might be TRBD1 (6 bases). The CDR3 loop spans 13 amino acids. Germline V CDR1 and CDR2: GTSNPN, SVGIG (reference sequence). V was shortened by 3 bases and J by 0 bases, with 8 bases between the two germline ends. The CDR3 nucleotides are TGTGCCTGGAGGACAGGACTGAACACTGAAGCTTTCTTT. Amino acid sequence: CAWRTGLNTEAFF.

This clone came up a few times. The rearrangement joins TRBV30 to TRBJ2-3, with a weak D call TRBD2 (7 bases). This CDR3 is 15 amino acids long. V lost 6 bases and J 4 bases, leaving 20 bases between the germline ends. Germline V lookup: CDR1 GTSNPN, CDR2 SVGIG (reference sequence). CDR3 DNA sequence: TGTGCCTGTGATCCGATAGGGGGGGGCGCAGATACGCAGTATTTT. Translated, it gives CACDPIGGGADTQYF.

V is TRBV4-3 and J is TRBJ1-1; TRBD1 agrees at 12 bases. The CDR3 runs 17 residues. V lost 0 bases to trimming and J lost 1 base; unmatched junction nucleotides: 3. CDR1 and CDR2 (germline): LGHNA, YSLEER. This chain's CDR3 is CASSQEWDRGQNTEAFF. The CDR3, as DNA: TGCGCCAGCAGCCAAGAGTGGGACAGGGGGCAGAACACTGAAGCTTTCTTT.

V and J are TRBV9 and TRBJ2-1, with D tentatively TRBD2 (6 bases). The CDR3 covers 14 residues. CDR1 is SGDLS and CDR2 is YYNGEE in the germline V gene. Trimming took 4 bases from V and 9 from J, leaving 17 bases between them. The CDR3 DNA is TGTGCCAGCAGCACCGGGGGACTCCTCCCTGAGCAGTTCTTC. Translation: CASSTGGLLPEQFF.